This note documents a single TCR beta chain sequence. Its cognate antigen is unknown. Time point denoted: persistent/refractory GD, antithyroid drugs over 5 years with positive TRAb. There was RNA extracted from PBMCs, and the TCR library was made from it. Graves' disease diagnosis was established per American Thyroid Association guidelines. These data belong to a study of regulatory T cells in long-lasting Graves disease. Turning to the study itself: With positive TSH receptor antibodies and over 5 years of antithyroid drugs, Graves' disease was considered persistent. Regarding the study as a whole: More public clonotypes were shared by persistent patients (approximately 3,000) than by new patients (roughly 970).

CDR3 length: 13 residues. The ends were cut back, 6 bases at V and 11 bases at J, with 18 bases in the middle. Relying on iRepertoire HTBI primers and Arm-PCR of CDR3 regions, the team built TCR beta libraries. Each CDR3 protein is one row after TCRdb ran MiXCR on the multiplex PCR reads. Of 300,000 to 350,000 distinct CDR3 sequences detected, roughly 21% appear once; the ten largest clones hold less than 35%. The material was peripheral blood mononuclear cells (PBMCs), obtained when the disease was refractory, from a patient treated with antithyroid drugs. This chain connects TRBV12-3 or TRBV12-4 to TRBJ2-3; D perhaps matches TRBD2 (6 bases). The receptor was derived from a female donor with Graves disease. In DNA, the CDR3 is TGTGCCAGCAGGAATGGTGGGGCGGGGAAGCAGTATTTT. It translates to CASRNGGAGKQYF.